This TCR beta chain was sequenced in a study of T cell changes during pregnancy in multiple sclerosis. V lost 7 bases and J lost 8, with 27 bases in between. The V gene's germline CDR1 is MGHRA and CDR2 YSYEKL. The CDR3 runs to 17 residues. The data were produced by immunoSEQ multiplex PCR, yet TCRdb's version contains in-frame clones alone and is incomplete. The sample yields approximately 48,000 clones, more than 90% seen once. The specimen comprised CD8+ T cells from peripheral blood mononuclear cells, sampled before pregnancy. This receptor was taken from a female donor with multiple sclerosis, enrolled in a pregnancy study. The chain is built from TRBV4-1 and TRBJ2-1; D is undetermined. The CDR3 DNA is TGCGCCAGCAACCCTCATTCGTCCGACACGCCATTTCATGAGCAGTTCTTC. As protein: CASNPHSSDTPFHEQFF.